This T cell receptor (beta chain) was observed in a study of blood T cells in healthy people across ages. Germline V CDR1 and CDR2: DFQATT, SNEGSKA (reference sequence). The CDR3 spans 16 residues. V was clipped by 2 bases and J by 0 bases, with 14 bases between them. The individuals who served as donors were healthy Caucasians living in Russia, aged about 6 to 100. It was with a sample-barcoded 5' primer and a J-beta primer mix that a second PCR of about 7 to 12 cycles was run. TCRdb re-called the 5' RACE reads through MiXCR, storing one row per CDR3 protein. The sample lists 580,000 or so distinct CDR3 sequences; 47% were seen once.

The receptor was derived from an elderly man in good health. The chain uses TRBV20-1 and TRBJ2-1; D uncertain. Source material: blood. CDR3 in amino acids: CSARSPTGDSYNEQFF. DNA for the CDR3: TGCAGTGCTAGAAGCCCCACTGGCGACTCCTACAATGAGCAGTTCTTC.